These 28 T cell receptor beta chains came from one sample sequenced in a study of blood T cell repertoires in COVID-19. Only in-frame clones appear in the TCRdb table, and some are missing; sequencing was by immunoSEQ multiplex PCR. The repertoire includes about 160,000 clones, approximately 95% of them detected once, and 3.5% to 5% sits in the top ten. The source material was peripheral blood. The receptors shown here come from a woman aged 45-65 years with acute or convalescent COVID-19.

The DNA for the CDR3 is TGTGCCAGCAGCGTAGGGGGGAGGGCCCAAGAGACCCAGTACTTC. Amino acid sequence: CASSVGGRAQETQYF. J is TRBJ2-5 and V is TRBV9; 7 bases match TRBD2. V was pared by 0 bases and J by 1 base, with 3 bases of the junction left unmatched. The germline V gene has CDR1 SGDLS and CDR2 YYNGEE. The CDR3 runs to 15 residues.

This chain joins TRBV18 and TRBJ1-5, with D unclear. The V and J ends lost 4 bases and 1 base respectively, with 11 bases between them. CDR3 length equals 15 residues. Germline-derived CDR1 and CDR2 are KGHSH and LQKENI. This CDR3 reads CASSLTHPSNQPQHF. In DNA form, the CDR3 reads TGTGCCAGCTCACTTACACATCCAAGCAATCAGCCCCAGCATTTT.

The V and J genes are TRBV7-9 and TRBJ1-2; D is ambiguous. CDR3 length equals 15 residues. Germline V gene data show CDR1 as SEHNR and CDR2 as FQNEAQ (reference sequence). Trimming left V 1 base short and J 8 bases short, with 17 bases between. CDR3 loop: CASSLGMGRRYGYTF. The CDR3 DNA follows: TGTGCCAGCAGCTTAGGTATGGGTCGGAGGTACGGCTACACCTTC.

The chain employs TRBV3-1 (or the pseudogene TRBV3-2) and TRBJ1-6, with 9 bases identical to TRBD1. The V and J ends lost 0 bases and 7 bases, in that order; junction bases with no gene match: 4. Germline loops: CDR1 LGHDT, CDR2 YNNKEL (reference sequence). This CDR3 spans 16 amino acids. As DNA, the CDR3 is TGTGCCAGCAGCCAAGAAACCGGGACAGGGAATTCACCCCTCCACTTT. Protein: CASSQETGTGNSPLHF.

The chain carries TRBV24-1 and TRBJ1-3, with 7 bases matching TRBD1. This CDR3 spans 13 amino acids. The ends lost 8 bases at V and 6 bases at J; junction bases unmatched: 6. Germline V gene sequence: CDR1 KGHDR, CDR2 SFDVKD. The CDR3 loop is CATKTGTENTIYF. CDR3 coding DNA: TGTGCCACCAAAACCGGGACAGAAAACACCATATATTTT.

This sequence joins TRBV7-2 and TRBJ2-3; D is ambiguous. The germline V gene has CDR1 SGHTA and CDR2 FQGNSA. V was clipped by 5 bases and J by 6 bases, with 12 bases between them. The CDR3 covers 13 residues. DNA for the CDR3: TGTGCCAGCAGCACCCAGTCCTGGGATACGCAGTATTTT. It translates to CASSTQSWDTQYF.

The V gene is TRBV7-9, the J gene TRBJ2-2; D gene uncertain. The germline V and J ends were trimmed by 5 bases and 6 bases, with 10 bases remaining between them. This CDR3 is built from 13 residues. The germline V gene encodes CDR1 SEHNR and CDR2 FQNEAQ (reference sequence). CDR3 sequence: CASSDNVAGELFF. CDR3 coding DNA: TGTGCCAGCAGCGACAACGTAGCCGGGGAGCTGTTTTTT.

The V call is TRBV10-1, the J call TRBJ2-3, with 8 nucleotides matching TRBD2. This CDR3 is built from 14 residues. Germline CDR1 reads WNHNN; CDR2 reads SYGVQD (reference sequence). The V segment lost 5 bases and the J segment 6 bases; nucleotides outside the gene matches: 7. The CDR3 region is CASSTGLAVDTQYF. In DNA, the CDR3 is TGCGCCAGCAGTACCGGACTAGCAGTTGATACGCAGTATTTT.

CDR3 DNA: TGTGCCAGCAGCTTAATTCTGGGGGCAGGGGTCACCGGGGAGCTGTTTTTT. It specifies CASSLILGAGVTGELFF. The chain employs TRBV7-2 and TRBJ2-2; TRBD1 might be the D (6 bases). The CDR3 is 17 residues long. V was cut by 2 bases and J by 4 bases, with 17 bases left in between. The germline V gene has CDR1 SGHTA and CDR2 FQGNSA.

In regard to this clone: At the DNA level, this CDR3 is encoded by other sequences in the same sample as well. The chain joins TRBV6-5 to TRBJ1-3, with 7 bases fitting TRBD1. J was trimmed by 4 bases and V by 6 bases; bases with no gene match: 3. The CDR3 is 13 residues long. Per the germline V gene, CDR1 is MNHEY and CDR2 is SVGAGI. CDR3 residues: CASRRQGGNTIYF. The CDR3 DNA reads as TGTGCCAGCAGGCGACAGGGCGGAAACACCATATATTTT.

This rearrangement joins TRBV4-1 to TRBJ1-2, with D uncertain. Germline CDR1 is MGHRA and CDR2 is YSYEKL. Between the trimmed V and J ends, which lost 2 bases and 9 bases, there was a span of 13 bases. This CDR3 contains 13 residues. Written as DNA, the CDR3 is TGCGCCAGCAGCCAATTAGCGGGTATTAGCTACACCTTC. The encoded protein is CASSQLAGISYTF.

The CDR3 nucleotides read TGTGCCAGCAGCTTAGGGCAGGATCAGCCCCAGCATTTT. Amino acid sequence: CASSLGQDQPQHF. This sequence joins TRBV7-8 and TRBJ1-5; no definite D call. The CDR3 consists of 13 residues. With 1 base removed from V and 5 bases from J, the gap between germline ends came to 6 bases. The germline gives CDR1 SGHVS, CDR2 FQNEAQ. Looking up the rest from reference TRBV7-8 and TRBJ1-5 gives the full variable domain: GAGVSQSPRYKVAKRGQDVALRCDPISGHVSLFWYQQALGQGPEFLTYFQNEAQLDKSGLPSDRFFAERPEGSVSTLKIQRTQQEDSAVYLCASSLGQDQPQHFGDGTRLSIL.

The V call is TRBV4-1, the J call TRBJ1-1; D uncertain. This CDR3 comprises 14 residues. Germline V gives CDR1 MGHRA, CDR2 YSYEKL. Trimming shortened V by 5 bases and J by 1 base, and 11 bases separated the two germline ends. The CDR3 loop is CASSGSGGNTEAFF. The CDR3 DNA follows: TGCGCCAGCAGCGGAAGTGGCGGGAACACTGAAGCTTTCTTT.

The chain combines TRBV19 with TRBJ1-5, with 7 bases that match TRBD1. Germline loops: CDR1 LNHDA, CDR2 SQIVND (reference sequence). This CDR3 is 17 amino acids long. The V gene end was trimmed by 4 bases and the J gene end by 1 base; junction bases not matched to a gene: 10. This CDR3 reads CASSTQVYRGSNQPQHF. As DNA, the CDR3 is TGTGCCAGTAGTACCCAAGTCTACAGGGGAAGCAATCAGCCCCAGCATTTT.

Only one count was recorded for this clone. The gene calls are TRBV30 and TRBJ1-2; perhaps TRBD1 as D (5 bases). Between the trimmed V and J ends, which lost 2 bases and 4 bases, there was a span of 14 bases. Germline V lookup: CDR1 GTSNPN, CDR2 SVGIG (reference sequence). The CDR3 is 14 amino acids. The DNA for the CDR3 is TGTGCCTGGAGTCTCCTTCAGGGTAGCTATGGCTACACCTTC. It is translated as CAWSLLQGSYGYTF.

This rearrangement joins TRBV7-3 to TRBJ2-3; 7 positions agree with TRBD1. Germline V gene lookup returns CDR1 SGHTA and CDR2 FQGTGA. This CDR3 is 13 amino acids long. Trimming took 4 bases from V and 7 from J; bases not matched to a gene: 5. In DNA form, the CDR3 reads TGTGCCAGCAGCTCTGACAGGGCGCATACGCAGTATTTT. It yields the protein CASSSDRAHTQYF.

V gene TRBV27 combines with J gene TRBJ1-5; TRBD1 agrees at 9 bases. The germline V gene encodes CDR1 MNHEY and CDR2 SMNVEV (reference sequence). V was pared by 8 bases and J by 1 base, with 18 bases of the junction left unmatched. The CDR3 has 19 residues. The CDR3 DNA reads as TGTGCCAGCGCCTATATAACGGGACAGGGAAGAATGAGCAATCAGCCCCAGCATTTT. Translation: CASAYITGQGRMSNQPQHF.

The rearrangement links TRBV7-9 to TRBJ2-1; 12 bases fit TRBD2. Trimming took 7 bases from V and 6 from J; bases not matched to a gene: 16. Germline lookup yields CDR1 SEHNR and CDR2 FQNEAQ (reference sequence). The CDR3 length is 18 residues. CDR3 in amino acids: CASIYGWASGGAINEQFF. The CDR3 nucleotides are TGTGCCAGCATCTATGGGTGGGCTAGCGGGGGGGCCATCAATGAGCAGTTCTTC.

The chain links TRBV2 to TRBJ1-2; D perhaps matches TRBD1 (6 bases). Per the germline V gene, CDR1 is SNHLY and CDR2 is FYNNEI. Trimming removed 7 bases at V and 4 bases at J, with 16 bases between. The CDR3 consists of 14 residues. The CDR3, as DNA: TGTGCCAGCACCGGGACATCTGTAACCTATGGCTACACCTTC. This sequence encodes CASTGTSVTYGYTF.

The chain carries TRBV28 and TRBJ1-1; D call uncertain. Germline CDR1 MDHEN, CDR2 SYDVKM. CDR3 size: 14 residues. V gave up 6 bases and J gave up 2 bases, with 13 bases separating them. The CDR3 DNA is TGTGCCAGCAGAGGGATCAGGACTAACACTGAAGCTTTCTTT. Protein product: CASRGIRTNTEAFF.

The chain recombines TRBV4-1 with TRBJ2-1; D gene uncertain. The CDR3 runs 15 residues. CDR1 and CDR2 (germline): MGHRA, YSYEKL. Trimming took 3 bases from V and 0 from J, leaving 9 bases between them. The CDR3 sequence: CASSHSESSYNEQFF. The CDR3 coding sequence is TGCGCCAGCAGCCACAGCGAGAGCTCCTACAATGAGCAGTTCTTC.

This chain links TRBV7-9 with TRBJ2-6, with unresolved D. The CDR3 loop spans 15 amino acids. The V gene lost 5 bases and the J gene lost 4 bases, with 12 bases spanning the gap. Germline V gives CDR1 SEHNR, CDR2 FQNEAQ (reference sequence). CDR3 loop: CASSLVPSGANVLTF. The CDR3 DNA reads TGTGCCAGCAGCCTAGTTCCCTCGGGGGCCAACGTCCTGACTTTC.

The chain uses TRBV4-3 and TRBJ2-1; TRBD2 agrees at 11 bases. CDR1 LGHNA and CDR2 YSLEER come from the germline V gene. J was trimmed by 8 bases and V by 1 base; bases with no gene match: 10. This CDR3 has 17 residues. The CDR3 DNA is TGCGCCAGCAGCCAAGTCTATCTAGCGGGAGGATCATATGAGCAGTTCTTC. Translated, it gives CASSQVYLAGGSYEQFF.

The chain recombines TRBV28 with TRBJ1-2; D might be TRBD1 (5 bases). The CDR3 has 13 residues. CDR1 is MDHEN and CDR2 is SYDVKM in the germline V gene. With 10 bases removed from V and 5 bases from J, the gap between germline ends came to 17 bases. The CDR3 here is CAIAGDSGYGYTF. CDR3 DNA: TGTGCCATTGCGGGAGATTCAGGGTATGGCTACACCTTC.

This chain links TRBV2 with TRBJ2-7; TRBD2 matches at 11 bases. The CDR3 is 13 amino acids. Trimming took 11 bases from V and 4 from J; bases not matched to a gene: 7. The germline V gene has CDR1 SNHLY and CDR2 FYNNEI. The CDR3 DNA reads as TGTGCCGACCGTAGCGGGAGGGAATACGAGCAGTACTTC. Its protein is CADRSGREYEQYF.

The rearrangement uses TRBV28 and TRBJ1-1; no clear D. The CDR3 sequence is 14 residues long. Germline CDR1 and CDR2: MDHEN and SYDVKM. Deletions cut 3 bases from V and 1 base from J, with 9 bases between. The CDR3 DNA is TGTGCCAGCAGTTTTAGACGGGGGAACACTGAAGCTTTCTTT. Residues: CASSFRRGNTEAFF.

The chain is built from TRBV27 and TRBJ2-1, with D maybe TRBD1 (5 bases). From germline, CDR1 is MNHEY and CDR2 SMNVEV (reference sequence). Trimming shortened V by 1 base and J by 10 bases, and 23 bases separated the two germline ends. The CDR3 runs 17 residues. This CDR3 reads CASSLLSAGQGHREQFF. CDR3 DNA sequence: TGTGCCAGCAGTTTATTAAGTGCCGGGCAGGGTCATCGGGAGCAGTTCTTC.

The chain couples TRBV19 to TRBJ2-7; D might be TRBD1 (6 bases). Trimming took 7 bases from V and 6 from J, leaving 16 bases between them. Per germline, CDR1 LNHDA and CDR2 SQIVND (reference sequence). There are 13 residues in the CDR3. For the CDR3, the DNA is TGTGCCAGTAATACAGGGCCCACAGGCGAGCAGTACTTC. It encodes CASNTGPTGEQYF.